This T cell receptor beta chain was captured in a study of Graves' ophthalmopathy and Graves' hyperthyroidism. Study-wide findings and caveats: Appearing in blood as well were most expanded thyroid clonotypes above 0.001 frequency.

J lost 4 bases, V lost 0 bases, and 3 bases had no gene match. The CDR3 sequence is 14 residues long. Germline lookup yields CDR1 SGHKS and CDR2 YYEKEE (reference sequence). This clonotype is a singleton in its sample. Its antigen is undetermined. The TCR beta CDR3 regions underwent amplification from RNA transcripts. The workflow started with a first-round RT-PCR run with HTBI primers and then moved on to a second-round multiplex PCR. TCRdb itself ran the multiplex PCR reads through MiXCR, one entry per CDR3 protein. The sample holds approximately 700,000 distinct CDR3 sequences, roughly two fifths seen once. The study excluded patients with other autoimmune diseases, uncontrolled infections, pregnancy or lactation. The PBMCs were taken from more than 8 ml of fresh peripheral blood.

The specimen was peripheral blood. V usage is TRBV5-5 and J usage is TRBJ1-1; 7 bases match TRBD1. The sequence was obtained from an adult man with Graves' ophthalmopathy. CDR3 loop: CASSLGNRGTEAFF. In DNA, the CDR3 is TGTGCCAGCAGCTTGGGAAACAGGGGCACTGAAGCTTTCTTT.